The 21 T cell receptor beta chains presented below share a single source sample, sequenced in a study of tumor-infiltrating lymphocytes in primary liver carcinoma. Alongside blood RNA obtained from unsorted whole blood, germline DNA was also extracted. With a constant-region primer, TCR beta cDNA was made from 450 to 550 ng of total RNA. Three-round nested multiplex PCR performed with slightly modified ARM-PCR produced the TCR beta libraries. A C-beta reverse primer was combined with TRBV1-TRBV30 forward primers in the first two PCR rounds, and each round had about 10 cycles. TCRdb re-derived calls from the multiplex PCR reads in MiXCR, one entry per CDR3 protein. The table lists 300,000 to 400,000 distinct CDR3 sequences, less than 70% of them singletons, with roughly 6.5% in the top ten. Sample: peripheral blood. These receptors originate from a man aged 35 to 55 with primary liver carcinoma and hepatitis B virus infection.

The J gene is TRBJ2-7, the V gene TRBV11-2; TRBD1 matches at 9 bases. The length of the CDR3 is 15 residues. The germline V gene has CDR1 SGHAT and CDR2 FQNNGV. V lost 4 bases to trimming and J lost 3 bases; unmatched junction nucleotides: 7. The CDR3, as DNA: TGTGCCAGCAGCTCGGGACAGGGACCGATCTACGAGCAGTACTTC. It specifies CASSSGQGPIYEQYF.

Comments on this clonotype: With a much larger clone just one base away, this may be a read error. This rearrangement joins TRBV6-1 to TRBJ2-7; D possibly matches TRBD1 or TRBD2 (5 bases each). CDR1 and CDR2 (germline): MNHNS, SASEGT. This CDR3 has 15 amino acids. V was trimmed by 6 bases and J by 0 bases, leaving 15 bases between them. The chain's CDR3 is CASRLGAQSSYEQYF. DNA of the CDR3: TGTGCCAGCAGGCTCGGGGCCCAGAGCTCCTACGAGCAGTACTTC.

On this clonotype: A much larger clone lies one base from this, so it may be a read error. This sequence joins TRBV6-5 and TRBJ2-2; tentative D call: TRBD2 (6 bases). The CDR3 is made up of 15 amino acids. The germline V gene has CDR1 MNHEY and CDR2 SVGAGI. CDR3 bases: TGTACCAGCACCCGCGGGGTGTTTGACACCGGGGAGCTGTTTTTT. It codes for CTSTRGVFDTGELFF.

For this clonotype: A much larger clone is a single base away; this may be a read error. This sequence joins TRBV4-2 and TRBJ1-4; 7 nucleotides agree with TRBD1. CDR3 length equals 15 residues. Looked up from germline, CDR1 is LGHNA and CDR2 is YNFKEQ. CDR3 in amino acids: CVSSQTGATNEKLFF. The CDR3 coding sequence is TGTGTCAGCAGCCAAACAGGGGCAACTAATGAAAAACTGTTTTTT.

This chain connects TRBV4-1 to TRBJ2-2, with D possibly TRBD1 on 5 matching bases. Germline CDR1 reads MGHRA; CDR2 reads YSYEKL. The CDR3 totals 16 residues. V lost 7 bases, J lost 7 bases, and 22 bases lay in between. This CDR3 is CASNDLDMVLIGELFF. The CDR3 DNA reads as TGCGCCAGCAACGATCTGGACATGGTGTTAATCGGGGAGCTGTTTTTT.

Concerning this clonotype itself: Because the CDR3 is missing its conserved closing phenylalanine or tryptophan, this is likely a read error. The chain couples TRBV6-5 to TRBJ1-6; maybe TRBD1 (5 bases). The V end was cut by 6 bases, the J end by 8 bases, with 14 bases between. Germline V gene sequence: CDR1 MNHEY, CDR2 SVGAGI. This CDR3 region has 14 residues. CDR3 bases: TGTGCCAGCAGGGACATGGGTGAACATTCACCCCTCCACTCT. It is translated as CASRDMGEHSPLHS.

With regard to this clonotype: A much larger clone sits a single nucleotide away, making a read error possible. The J gene is TRBJ2-7, the V gene TRBV6-6, with a tentative D call TRBD1 (6 bases). With 4 bases removed from V and 6 bases from J, the gap between germline ends came to 22 bases. Germline CDR1 MNHNY, CDR2 SVGAGI (reference sequence). There are 16 residues in the CDR3. CDR3 sequence reads: CASSLPWDKDPGEQYF. The CDR3 DNA is TGTGCCAGCAGTTTACCATGGGACAAGGACCCCGGCGAGCAGTACTTC.

This clonotype was seen repeatedly, ten times or more. This rearrangement joins TRBV30 to TRBJ2-1; 9 bases match TRBD2. The CDR3 sequence is 15 residues long. J lost 4 bases, V lost 5 bases, and 9 bases had no gene match. The germline V gene encodes CDR1 GTSNPN and CDR2 SVGIG (reference sequence). DNA of the CDR3: TGTGCCTGGTCGAGTGGACTAGCGAAATACAATGAGCAGTTCTTC. It encodes CAWSSGLAKYNEQFF.

V and J are TRBV11-2 and TRBJ2-1; the D gene is possibly TRBD2 (6 bases). This CDR3 has 12 amino acids. The germline V and J ends were trimmed by 1 base and 16 bases, with 14 bases remaining between them. The germline gives CDR1 SGHAT, CDR2 FQNNGV. The CDR3, as DNA: TGTGCCAGCAGCTTAGGGGGGGTCGGCCAATTCTTC. Protein product: CASSLGGVGQFF.

The chain employs TRBV6-1 and TRBJ1-5; D remains unclear. Trimming left V 4 bases short and J 0 bases short, with 25 bases between. This CDR3 contains 20 residues. Germline V gene lookup returns CDR1 MNHNS and CDR2 SASEGT. CDR3 nucleotide sequence: TGTGCCAGCAGTGCGGCGACCTGGTCCAATGTAGGTGTTAGCAATCAGCCCCAGCATTTT. Translation gives CASSAATWSNVGVSNQPQHF.

This clonotype was seen once. The J gene is TRBJ2-1, the V gene TRBV14; either TRBD1 or TRBD2 may fit D (5 bases each). V lost 2 bases, J lost 8 bases, and 22 bases lay in between. The CDR3 runs to 17 residues. Germline-derived CDR1 and CDR2 are SGHDN and FVKESK. The CDR3 DNA sequence: TGTGCCAGCAGCCAATATCCGGCGGACATGGGAGTCTATGAGCAGTTCTTC. Amino acids: CASSQYPADMGVYEQFF.

The chain recombines TRBV10-3 with TRBJ2-5, with 9 bases aligning to TRBD1. Germline V gene lookup returns CDR1 ENHRY and CDR2 SYGVKD. The CDR3 is 15 residues long. J was trimmed by 2 bases and V by 4 bases; bases with no gene match: 5. As DNA, the CDR3 is TGTGCCATCAGTGGCGGGACAGGGAGTCAAGAGACCCAGTACTTC. Encoded protein: CAISGGTGSQETQYF.

As regards this clonotype: A much larger clone lies one base from this, so it may be a read error. V gene TRBV5-5 combines with J gene TRBJ2-7, with unresolved D. CDR3 length: 10 residues. Germline lookup yields CDR1 SGHKS and CDR2 YYEKEE (reference sequence). The CDR3 loop is CASGLDEQYF. The DNA of the CDR3 is TGTGCCAGCGGCTTGGACGAGCAGTACTTC. The whole variable domain, remainder taken from reference TRBV5-5 and TRBJ2-7, is DAGVTQSPTHLIKTRGQQVTLRCSPISGHKSVSWYQQVLGQGPQFIFQYYEKEERGRGNFPDRFSARQFPNYSSELNVNALLLGDSALYLCASGLDEQYFGPGTRLTVT.

As regards this clonotype: One junction end disagrees with the germline gene, perhaps due to a read error. The rearrangement links TRBV29-1 to TRBJ2-5; D may be TRBD1 (5 bases). This CDR3 is 13 amino acids long. Germline V gene sequence: CDR1 SQVTM, CDR2 ANQGSEA. CDR3 DNA: TGCAGTGTTGGGCTCGGACAACATGAGACCCAGTACTTC. The encoded protein is CSVGLGQHETQYF.

The V call is TRBV6-2 or TRBV6-3, the J call TRBJ2-2; 9 positions agree with TRBD2. V was clipped by 2 bases and J by 5 bases; unmatched bases: 6. The CDR3 loop spans 16 amino acids. The V gene's germline CDR1 is MNHEY and CDR2 SVGEGT. CDR3 region: CASSYPSGMRTGELFF. In DNA form, the CDR3 reads TGTGCCAGCAGTTACCCTAGCGGGATGAGGACCGGGGAGCTGTTTTTT.

A note on this clonotype: One junction end does not reproduce the germline sequence, and a read error may be involved. The chain combines TRBV12-3 or TRBV12-4 with TRBJ1-5; D not certain. The CDR3 length is 14 residues. The CDR3 coding sequence is TGTGCCAGCAGCTGGACGGGCTATATTCAGCCCCAGCACTTT. The encoded protein is CASSWTGYIQPQHF.

Concerning this clonotype: The germline gene is not matched at one end of the junction; a read error may be the cause. V is TRBV11-2 and J is TRBJ1-2; a weak D match, TRBD1 (5 bases). In germline, CDR1 is SGHAT, CDR2 FQNNGV. There are 15 residues in the CDR3. CDR3 sequence reads: CVSSLLPGGVRGYTF. CDR3 bases: TGTGTCAGCAGCTTACTCCCTGGGGGGGTCCGTGGCTACACTTTC.

This clonotype turned up a few times. The chain employs TRBV5-6 and TRBJ1-4, with D perhaps TRBD1 (6 bases). This CDR3 comprises 14 residues. The germline V gene encodes CDR1 SGHDT and CDR2 YYEEEE. The V gene lost 4 bases and the J gene lost 7 bases, with 14 bases spanning the gap. The CDR3 is CASSRIQGPEKLFF. CDR3 DNA sequence: TGTGCCAGCAGCCGAATACAGGGTCCTGAAAAACTGTTTTTT.

The chain couples TRBV28 to TRBJ2-1; 11 bases are shared with TRBD2. The CDR3 extends over 19 amino acids. V lost 2 bases to trimming and J lost 9 bases; unmatched junction nucleotides: 18. Looked up from germline, CDR1 is MDHEN and CDR2 is SYDVKM. CDR3 nucleotide sequence: TGTGCCAGCAGTTTACTTACTAGCGGGAGATCCTATATACAGGGTGAGCAGTTCTTC. This sequence encodes CASSLLTSGRSYIQGEQFF.

Remarks on this clonotype: This may come from a read error, since a much larger clone is one base off. The chain uses TRBV4-2 and TRBJ2-7, with D possibly matching TRBD2 (6 bases). Germline V gene sequence: CDR1 LGHNA, CDR2 YNFKEQ. This CDR3 has 16 residues. The CDR3 coding sequence is TGTGCCAGCAGCCAAGATAAGGGTTCGGGAGTGTACGAGCGGTACTTC. This gives the protein CASSQDKGSGVYERYF.

With respect to this clonotype: A much bigger clone sits one base away, suggesting this may be a read error. The chain carries TRBV11-2 and TRBJ2-1; TRBD2 agrees at 11 bases. The CDR3 covers 17 residues. Germline lookup yields CDR1 SGHAT and CDR2 FQNNGV. Trimming took 5 bases from V and 4 from J; bases not matched to a gene: 10. CDR3 bases: TGTGCCAGCAGCCAAGATCCCACTAGCGGGAGATACAATGAGCAGTTCTTC. This sequence encodes CASSQDPTSGRYNEQFF.